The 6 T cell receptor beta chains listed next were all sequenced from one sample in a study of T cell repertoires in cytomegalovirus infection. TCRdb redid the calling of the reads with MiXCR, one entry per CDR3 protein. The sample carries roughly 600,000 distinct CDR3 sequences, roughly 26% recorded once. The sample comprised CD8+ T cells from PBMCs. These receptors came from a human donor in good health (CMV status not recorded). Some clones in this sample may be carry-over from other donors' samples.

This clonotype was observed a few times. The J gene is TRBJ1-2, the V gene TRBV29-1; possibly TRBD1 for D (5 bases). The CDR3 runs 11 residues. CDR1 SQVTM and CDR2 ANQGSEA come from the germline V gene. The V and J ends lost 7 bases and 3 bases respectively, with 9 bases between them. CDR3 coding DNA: TGCAGCGGGATGGGGGACTATGGCTACACCTTC. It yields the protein CSGMGDYGYTF.

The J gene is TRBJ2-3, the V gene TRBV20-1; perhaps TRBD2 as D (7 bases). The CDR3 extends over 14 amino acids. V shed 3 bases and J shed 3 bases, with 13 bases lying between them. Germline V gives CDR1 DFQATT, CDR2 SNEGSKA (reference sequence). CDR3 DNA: TGCAGTGCTAGCCCGGGGGGCTTTACAGATACGCAGTATTTT. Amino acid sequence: CSASPGGFTDTQYF.

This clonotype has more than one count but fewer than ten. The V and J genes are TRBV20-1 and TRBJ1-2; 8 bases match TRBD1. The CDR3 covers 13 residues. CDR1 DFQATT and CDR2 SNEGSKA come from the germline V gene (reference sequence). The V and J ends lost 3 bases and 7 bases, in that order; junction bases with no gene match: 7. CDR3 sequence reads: CSASPQGASGYTF. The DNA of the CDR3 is TGCAGTGCTAGCCCTCAGGGGGCGAGTGGCTACACCTTC.

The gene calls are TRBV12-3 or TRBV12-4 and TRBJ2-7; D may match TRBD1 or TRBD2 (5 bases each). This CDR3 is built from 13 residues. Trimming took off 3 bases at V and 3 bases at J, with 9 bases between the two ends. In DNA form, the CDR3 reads TGTGCCAGCAGTTTCGGGACCGGCTACGAGCAGTACTTC. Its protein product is CASSFGTGYEQYF.

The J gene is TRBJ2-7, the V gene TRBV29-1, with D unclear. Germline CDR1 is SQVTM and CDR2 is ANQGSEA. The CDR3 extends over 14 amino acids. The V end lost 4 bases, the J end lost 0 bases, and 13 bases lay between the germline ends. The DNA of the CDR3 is TGCAGCGTTGGCCCAACATCTACCTCCTACGAGCAGTACTTC. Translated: CSVGPTSTSYEQYF.

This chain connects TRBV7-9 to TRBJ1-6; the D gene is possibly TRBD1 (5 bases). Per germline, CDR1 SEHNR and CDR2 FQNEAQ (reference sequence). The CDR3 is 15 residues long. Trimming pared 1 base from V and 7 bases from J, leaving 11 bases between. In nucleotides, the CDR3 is TGTGCCAGCAGCTTAGTGGACACAGAGAATTCACCCCTCCACTTT. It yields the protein CASSLVDTENSPLHF.